The rows below give T cell receptor beta chains drawn from one sample of a study of OX40 agonist ivuxolimab in advanced cancers. Sequenced by immunoSEQ multiplex PCR; TCRdb stores in-frame clones only, minus some. The top ten hold 0.79% of the sample, which has approximately 100,000 clones, approximately 90% seen once. The sample here was CD4+ or CD8+ T cells sorted from blood, taken in a trial of the OX40 agonist ivuxolimab. All receptors come from an adult with an advanced solid tumor such as melanoma, head and neck, liver or kidney cancer. CDR3s include the opening cysteine and the closing phenylalanine or tryptophan. D genes are given only for firm matches. Clone size appears in some rows only: once, few, many, or a class for an expanded clone.

d_call j_call v_call clone_size cdr3_nt cdr3_aa
- TRBJ1-1 TRBV14 - TGTGCCAGCAGCCCCCAAGGGTGGACTGAAGCTTTCTTT CASSPQGWTEAFF
TRBD2 TRBJ2-5 TRBV4-3 - TGCGCCAGCAGCCAAGGACTAGCGGGGGAGACCCAGTACTTC CASSQGLAGETQYF
- TRBJ2-7 TRBV5-1 - TGCGCCAGCAGCTTGGTTCCGGGTGGAGATTGGGAGCAGTACTTC CASSLVPGGDWEQYF
- TRBJ2-1 TRBV5-1 - TGCGCCAGCAGCTTGGAACTAGCCCCCTCCTACAATGAGCAGTTCTTC CASSLELAPSYNEQFF
- TRBJ1-1 TRBV29-1 - TGCAGCGTTGAGGTCAGCCTATGGGGCACTGAAGCTTTCTTT CSVEVSLWGTEAFF
- TRBJ2-5 TRBV7-9 - TGTGCCAGCAGCCTCCCGCAGGGGTGGGAGACCCAGTACTTC CASSLPQGWETQYF
TRBD1 TRBJ2-4 TRBV30 - TGTGCCTGGAGTGCCGACAGGGTGGTTGACATTCAGTACTTC CAWSADRVVDIQYF
- TRBJ1-5 TRBV11-3 - TGTGCCAGCAGCTTCAGGGGCCAGCCCCAGCATTTT CASSFRGQPQHF
- TRBJ1-6 TRBV7-9 - TGTGCCAGCAGCTTAGGGCAGGGGCGACCTAATTCACCCCTCCACTTT CASSLGQGRPNSPLHF
TRBD1 TRBJ1-1 TRBV9 - TGTGCCAGCAGCCCGACGGACAGGGGGCCGAACACTGAAGCTTTCTTT CASSPTDRGPNTEAFF
TRBD1 TRBJ1-1 TRBV18 - TGTGCCAGCTCAAGAGGACAGGGCAACACTGAAGCTTTCTTT CASSRGQGNTEAFF
TRBD1 TRBJ1-2 TRBV28 - TGTGCCAGCAGTTTTAGCGGACAGGGGAAGGGGAAGGACTCGAACTATGGCTACACCTTC CASSFSGQGKGKDSNYGYTF
- TRBJ2-7 TRBV2 - TGTGCCAGCAGTGGGACAGATTTGGATTCCTACGAGCAGTACTTC CASSGTDLDSYEQYF
TRBD1 TRBJ2-5 TRBV4-3 - TGCGCCAGCAGCCAGGGACAGGGGGGAGAGACCCAGTACTTC CASSQGQGGETQYF
- TRBJ1-3 TRBV28 - TGTGCCAGCAGCGAGGGGCACTCTGGAAACACCATATATTTT CASSEGHSGNTIYF
- TRBJ1-4 TRBV7-9 - TGTGCCAGCAGCTTAGATCTGGGGGGCCGAAGTGAAAAACTGTTTTTT CASSLDLGGRSEKLFF
TRBD2 TRBJ2-3 TRBV7-3 - TGTGCCAGCAGCCCCTCGCCCTCGGGGGGGCCCACAGATACGCAGTATTTT CASSPSPSGGPTDTQYF
- TRBJ1-2 TRBV28 - TGTGCCAGCAGTTCGCCTCAGGTCTTGGGCTACACCTTC CASSSPQVLGYTF
TRBD1 TRBJ2-1 TRBV19 - TGTGCCAGTAGTATGAGGACAGGTTCCTATAATTCAGAGTTCTTC CASSMRTGSYNSEFF
- TRBJ1-1 TRBV21-1 - TGTGCCAGCAGCCTTCGAAGCAGGAAGAACACTGAAGCTTTCTTT CASSLRSRKNTEAFF
- TRBJ2-1 TRBV9 - TGTGCCAGCAGCATCCGGGACAACTCCTACAATGAGCAGTTCTTC CASSIRDNSYNEQFF
TRBD2 TRBJ2-3 TRBV2 - TGTGCCAGCAGTGAACTAGCGGCCGCAGATACGCAGTATTTT CASSELAAADTQYF
- TRBJ2-3 TRBV29-1 - TGCAGCTTTCGTGATGGGGGGAGCACAGATACGCAGTATTTT CSFRDGGSTDTQYF
- TRBJ2-5 TRBV2 - TGTGCCAGCAGGGAAGTATCGGAGACCCAGTACTTC CASREVSETQYF
- TRBJ1-4 TRBV18 - TGTGCCAGCTCACCTACGACAGGACTTACTAATGAAAAACTGTTTTTT CASSPTTGLTNEKLFF
TRBD1 TRBJ1-2 TRBV7-9 - TGTGCCAGCAGCTTAGCCGGGACAGGGGTCTATGGCTACACCTTC CASSLAGTGVYGYTF
- TRBJ2-5 TRBV5-1 - TGCGCCAGCAGCTTGGCCGAGGCGGGGCGCCAAGAGACCCAGTACTTC CASSLAEAGRQETQYF
- TRBJ2-2 TRBV19 once TGTGCCAGTAGTATATCACCAGGGAGAAACACCGGGGAGCTGTTTTTT CASSISPGRNTGELFF
- TRBJ1-2 TRBV19 few TGTGCCAGTAGTATGTCAGGGCTCTATGGCTACACCTTC CASSMSGLYGYTF
- TRBJ2-1 TRBV7-9 - TGTGCCAGCAGCTTCCGGACAGTCGATGAGCAGTTCTTC CASSFRTVDEQFF
TRBD1 TRBJ1-1 TRBV10-3 - TGTGCCATCAAGCTAGAGACAGGGGGCACTGAAGCTTTCTTT CAIKLETGGTEAFF
- TRBJ1-3 TRBV28 - TGTGCCAGCAGTTTATGGCTTACTGGAAACACCATATATTTT CASSLWLTGNTIYF
- TRBJ2-3 TRBV5-1 - TGCGCCAGCAGCTTGGGGGAGGCAGAAACAGATACGCAGTATTTT CASSLGEAETDTQYF
TRBD2 TRBJ2-1 TRBV7-9 - TGTGCCAGCAGCCAACTAGCGGGGGTTTACAATGAGCAGTTCTTC CASSQLAGVYNEQFF
- TRBJ1-6 TRBV27 few TGTGCCGTCAGGGGACATTACAATTCACCCCTCCACTTT CAVRGHYNSPLHF
- TRBJ1-5 TRBV19 - TGTGCCAGTGTTTCCAACAGCAATCAGCCCCAGCATTTT CASVSNSNQPQHF
- TRBJ2-7 TRBV13 - TGTGCCAGCAGCACTAAGGCAGGGGTAGGCTACGAGCAGTACTTC CASSTKAGVGYEQYF
TRBD2 TRBJ2-3 TRBV11-3 - TGTGCCAGCAGCCCCCGGACTAGCGGGGGGCCCAGCACAGATACGCAGTATTTT CASSPRTSGGPSTDTQYF
TRBD1 TRBJ1-5 TRBV23-1 - TGCGCCAGCAGTCGTTTCTGCGCCGGGACAGGGACCTTT CASSRFCAGTGTF
- TRBJ2-3 TRBV25-1 once TGTGCCAGCAGTGAAGGGGTTGCGCCTACAGATACGCAGTATTTT CASSEGVAPTDTQYF
TRBD2 TRBJ2-2 TRBV2 many TGTGCCAGCACCGGGACTACCACCGGGGAGCTGTTTTTT CASTGTTTGELFF
- TRBJ1-1 TRBV10-3 - TGTGCCATCAGTGAGTCGAGAGGCAGATCGTTGAACACTGAAGCTTTCTTT CAISESRGRSLNTEAFF